This T cell receptor beta chain was captured by sequencing in a study of blood T cell repertoires in COVID-19. In the study's own analysis: How many nucleated cells were present was estimated from reference gene primer amplification. Assay used: immunoSEQ multiplex PCR; TCRdb lists only in-frame clones, some missing. That table gives V, J and clone size, and the DNA gave D and trimming. The sample records about 170,000 clones, 70% to 85% being singletons. Germline V lookup: CDR1 SGHTA, CDR2 FQGNSA. This CDR3 has 13 amino acids. Trimming took 5 bases from V and 1 from J, leaving 8 bases between them. The cohort comprised adults aged about 18 to 100 years residing in about 25 US areas.

The sequenced sample was PBMCs or T cells enriched from blood (not recorded which). This chain joins TRBV7-2 and TRBJ1-1, with D possibly being TRBD1 (5 bases). This clonotype originated in a woman in her 70s in a cohort exposed to, infected with or recovered from COVID-19 (not recorded which). The CDR3 loop reads CASSTGGNTEAFF. CDR3 bases: TGTGCCAGCAGCACGGGGGGGAACACTGAAGCTTTCTTT.